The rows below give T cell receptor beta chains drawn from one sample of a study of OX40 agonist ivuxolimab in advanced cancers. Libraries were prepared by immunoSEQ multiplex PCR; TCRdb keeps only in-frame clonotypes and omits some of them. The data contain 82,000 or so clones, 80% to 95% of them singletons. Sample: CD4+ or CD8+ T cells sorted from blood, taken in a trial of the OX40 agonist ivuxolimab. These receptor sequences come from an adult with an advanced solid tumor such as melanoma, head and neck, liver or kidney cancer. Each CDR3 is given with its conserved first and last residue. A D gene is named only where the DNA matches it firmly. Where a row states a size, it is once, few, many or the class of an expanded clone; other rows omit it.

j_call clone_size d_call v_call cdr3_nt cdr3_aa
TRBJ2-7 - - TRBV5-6 TGTGCCAGCAGCGGGGGAGTTGGCGAGCAGTACTTC CASSGGVGEQYF
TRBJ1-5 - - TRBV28 TGTGCCAGCAGTTTAGCCCTACAGCCCCAGCATTTT CASSLALQPQHF
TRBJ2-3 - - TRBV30 TGTGCCTGGACCAGGCGGTCTAGCACAGATACGCAGTATTTT CAWTRRSSTDTQYF
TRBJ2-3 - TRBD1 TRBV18 TGTGCCAGCTCACTGAGACAGGGAACAGATACGCAGTATTTT CASSLRQGTDTQYF
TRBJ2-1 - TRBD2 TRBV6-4 TGTGCCAGCTCAGTGGATAGCGGGAGTTATAGTGAGCAGTTCTTC CASSVDSGSYSEQFF
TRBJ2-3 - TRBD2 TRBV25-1 TGTGCCAGCAGTGACGGACTAGCGGATACGCAGTATTTT CASSDGLADTQYF
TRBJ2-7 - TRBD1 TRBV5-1 TGCGCCAGCAGCGGCGGGACAGGGGGGTACGAGCAGTACTTC CASSGGTGGYEQYF
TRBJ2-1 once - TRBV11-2 TGTGCCAGCAGACAAGCCAACAATGAGCAGTTCTTC CASRQANNEQFF
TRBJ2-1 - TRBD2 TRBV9 TGTGCCAGCAGCGTAGCAGCGGGGGCCAACAATGAGCAGTTCTTC CASSVAAGANNEQFF
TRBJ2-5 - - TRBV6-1 TGTGCCAGCAGCCCGATGGGTGAGACCCAGTACTTC CASSPMGETQYF
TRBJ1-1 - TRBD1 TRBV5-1 TGCGCCAGCAGAACCGGACAGGGGAACCAAAATGAAGCTTTCTTT CASRTGQGNQNEAFF
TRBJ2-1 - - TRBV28 TGTGCCAGCAGTTTTTGGGCTAGTTTGGGGAATGAGCAGTTCTTC CASSFWASLGNEQFF
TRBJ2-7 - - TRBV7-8 TGTGCCAGCAGCCGGCGGGGGCGGGGGCTAAGCTACGAGCAGTACTTC CASSRRGRGLSYEQYF
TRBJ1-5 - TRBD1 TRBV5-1 TGCGCCAGCAGCCATCCGGGACAGGGGAATAGCAATCAGCCCCAGCATTTT CASSHPGQGNSNQPQHF
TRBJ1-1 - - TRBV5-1 TGCGCCAGCAGCTTGGACGGGGACACTGAAGCTTTCTTT CASSLDGDTEAFF
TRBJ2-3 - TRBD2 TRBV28 TGTGCCAGCAGTTTCCTCTTAACAGGCGGGAGGGACGATACGCAGTATTTT CASSFLLTGGRDDTQYF
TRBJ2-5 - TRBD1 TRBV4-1 TGCGCCAGCAGCCGCGTGAGACAGGGGGCGGGAGAGACCCAGTACTTC CASSRVRQGAGETQYF
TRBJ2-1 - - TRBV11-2 TGTGCCAGCAGCAGGAGGAAAACAACCACCAATGAGCAGTTCTTC CASSRRKTTTNEQFF
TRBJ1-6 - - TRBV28 TGTGCCAGCAGCCCTACAGGGTTTTCCCTCCACTTT CASSPTGFSLHF
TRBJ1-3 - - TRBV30 TGTGCCTGGGGTCGGGGGGGGTACTCTGGAAACACCATATATTTT CAWGRGGYSGNTIYF
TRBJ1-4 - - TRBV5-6 TGTGCCAGCAGCCCGGACGGAGCAACTAATGAAAAACTGTTTTTT CASSPDGATNEKLFF
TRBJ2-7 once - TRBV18 TGTGCCAGCTCACCCGAATGGGGGGCCCACCAGCAGTACTTC CASSPEWGAHQQYF
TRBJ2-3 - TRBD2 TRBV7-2 TGTGCCAGCAGCCTACTAGCGGGGTGGGTCCCAGATACGCAGTATTTT CASSLLAGWVPDTQYF
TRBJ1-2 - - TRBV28 TGTGCCAGCAGTTTATCCCCCCCAGTCTATGGCTACACCTTC CASSLSPPVYGYTF
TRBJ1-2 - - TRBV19 TGTGCCAGTAGTACAACCTTCGCCGGACAGACGGGCGGCTACACCTTC CASSTTFAGQTGGYTF
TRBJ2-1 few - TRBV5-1 TGCGCCAGCAGCTTGGTTGGGGGGTCCTACAATGAGCAGTTCTTC CASSLVGGSYNEQFF
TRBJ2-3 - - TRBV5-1 TGCGCCAGCAGCTTGGTGGGTAGCACAGATACGCAGTATTTT CASSLVGSTDTQYF
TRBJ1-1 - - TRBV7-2 TGTGCCAGCAGCTTTAACCTGGCGGCAGGAGGGGACACTGAAGCTTTCTTT CASSFNLAAGGDTEAFF
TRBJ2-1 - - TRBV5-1 TGCGCCAGCAGCTTGGATGGAAAGGGGGTGGTGCAGTTCTTC CASSLDGKGVVQFF
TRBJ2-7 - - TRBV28 TGTGCCAGCACCCTGACACTACAATTCTACGAGCAGTACTTC CASTLTLQFYEQYF
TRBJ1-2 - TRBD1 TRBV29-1 TGCAGCGTGGGGACAGGGGGCGTCGGCTACACCTTC CSVGTGGVGYTF
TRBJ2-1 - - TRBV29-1 TGCAGCCTTAGGGCAGGGACGGACAATGAGCAGTTCTTC CSLRAGTDNEQFF
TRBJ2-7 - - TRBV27 TGTGCCAGCACCCCTTTCTTGGGGTCGGGGAACTACGAGCAGTACTTC CASTPFLGSGNYEQYF
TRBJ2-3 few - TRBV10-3 TGTGCCATCAGTGAGCGTCAAGCAGATACGCAGTATTTT CAISERQADTQYF
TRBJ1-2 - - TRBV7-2 TGTGCCAGCAGACTCAACCTGGGAGGGGGCTATGGCTACACCTTC CASRLNLGGGYGYTF
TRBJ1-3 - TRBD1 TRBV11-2 TGTGCCAGCAGCCACCGGACAGGTCTCGGAAACACCATATATTTT CASSHRTGLGNTIYF
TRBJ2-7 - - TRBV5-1 TGCGCCAGCAGCGTAACAGGGATTTCCTACGAGCAGTACTTC CASSVTGISYEQYF
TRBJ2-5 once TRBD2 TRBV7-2 TGTGCCAGCAGCCCAGACGGGGGGGAGACCCAGTACTTC CASSPDGGETQYF
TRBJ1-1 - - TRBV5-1 TGCGCCAGCAGCCGGGGTGGGGCGGGGTCCGTATTTGAAGCTTTCTTT CASSRGGAGSVFEAFF
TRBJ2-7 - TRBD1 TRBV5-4 TGTGCCAGCAGCCCAAGACAGGGCTTTTCGCGCGAGCAGTACTTC CASSPRQGFSREQYF
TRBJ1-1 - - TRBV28 TGTGCCAGCAGTTCAGGGCAGGGTGGCACTGAAGCTTTCTTT CASSSGQGGTEAFF
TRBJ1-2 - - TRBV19 TGTGCCAGTAGTATGAGATCGGCAGGGGTAACGCGTGGCTACACCTTC CASSMRSAGVTRGYTF
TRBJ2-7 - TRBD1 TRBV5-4 TGTGCCAGCAGCTGGAACAGGGGCGAGCAGTACTTC CASSWNRGEQYF
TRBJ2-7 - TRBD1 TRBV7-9 TGTGCCAGCAGCTCGGGGACAGGGGGCTACGAGCAGTACTTC CASSSGTGGYEQYF
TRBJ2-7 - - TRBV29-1 TGCAGCGTCGCGACAGGTATTGGTAGGGACGAGCAGTACTTC CSVATGIGRDEQYF
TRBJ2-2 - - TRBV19 TGTGCCAGTAGTAGGCGCCAGCTTCTATCCACCGGGGAGCTGTTTTTT CASSRRQLLSTGELFF
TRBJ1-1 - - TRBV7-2 TGTGCCAGCAGCTTAGTAGGGCAGAACACTGAAGCTTTCTTT CASSLVGQNTEAFF